These T cell receptor beta chains were read from a single sample in a study of CD8+ T cells in alopecia areata. Sequenced by immunoSEQ multiplex PCR; TCRdb stores in-frame clones only, minus some. The table has 160,000 or so clones, 50% to 65% seen once; the top ten hold approximately 20%. The sample here was CD8+ T cells sorted from blood, taken at week 0. These TCRs come from a human donor with alopecia areata. The CDR3 runs from the conserved cysteine through the conserved F or W. Fields, in order: D gene, clone size, V gene, J gene, CDR3 DNA, CDR3 protein. A D gene is named only where the DNA matches it firmly. The size of a clone is reported for some rows only, either as once, few or many, or as a class for expanded clones.

-	-	TRBV9	TRBJ2-7	TGTGCCAGCAGAGGGGAAGGGAACGAGCAGTACTTC	CASRGEGNEQYF
-	-	TRBV30	TRBJ2-2	TGTGCCTGGAGTGTTGCGACCACCGGGGAGCTGTTTTTT	CAWSVATTGELFF
TRBD1	few	TRBV27	TRBJ1-5	TGTGCCAGCAGTCCCGGGACAGGGGTTCAGCCCCAGCATTTT	CASSPGTGVQPQHF
TRBD2	-	TRBV29-1	TRBJ2-1	TGCAGCGTTGTCCTTATAGCGGGTGAGCAGTTCTTC	CSVVLIAGEQFF
-	-	TRBV27	TRBJ1-1	TGTGCCAGCAGTTTAATGAGAGGGACTGAAGCTTTCTTT	CASSLMRGTEAFF
TRBD1	-	TRBV13	TRBJ2-7	TGTGCCAGCAGCTTTGCGGGGACAGGGGGAAACGAGCAGTACTTC	CASSFAGTGGNEQYF
TRBD1	-	TRBV4-3	TRBJ1-2	TGCGCCAGCAGCCAAACCCGCAGGGGGCTCGCGGATGGCTACACCTTC	CASSQTRRGLADGYTF
TRBD1	few	TRBV19	TRBJ1-1	TGTGCCAGTGTGGCGGGACAGTCCCGTTACACTGAAGCTTTCTTT	CASVAGQSRYTEAFF
-	-	TRBV6-5	TRBJ1-6	TGTGCCAGCAGTCCCCAGCGGGCGCATTCACCCCTCCACTTT	CASSPQRAHSPLHF
-	few	TRBV7-8	TRBJ2-3	TGTGCCAGCAGCTCCGAGGTTCTAGATACGCAGTATTTT	CASSSEVLDTQYF
TRBD2	-	TRBV29-1	TRBJ2-3	TGCAGCGTTGAATTAGCGGGGGATAGCACAGATACGCAGTATTTT	CSVELAGDSTDTQYF
-	-	TRBV6-6	TRBJ1-1	TGTGCCAGCAGTCAAGATCTTGAAGCTTTCTTT	CASSQDLEAFF
-	-	TRBV7-9	TRBJ2-7	TGTGCCAGCAGCCACGAATCATACGAGCAGTACTTC	CASSHESYEQYF
TRBD1	-	TRBV4-3	TRBJ1-2	TGCGCCAGCAGCCAAGACACAGGGGGCGCCTATGGCTACACCTTC	CASSQDTGGAYGYTF
TRBD1	-	TRBV10-3	TRBJ2-7	TGTGCCATCAGTATAACCAGACAGGGAATCCACGAGCAGTACTTC	CAISITRQGIHEQYF
TRBD1	-	TRBV4-3	TRBJ2-5	TGCGCCAGCAGCCAGGACAGGTTCGAAGAGACCCAGTACTTC	CASSQDRFEETQYF
-	-	TRBV30	TRBJ2-1	TGTGCCTGGAGTACGGCTGCCAGCTCCTACAATGAGCAGTTCTTC	CAWSTAASSYNEQFF
-	once	TRBV29-1	TRBJ2-6	TGCAGCGTTGTGGCCCCTAGGGCGTCTGGGGCCAACGTCCTGACTTTC	CSVVAPRASGANVLTF
TRBD1	-	TRBV10-2	TRBJ1-2	TGCGCCACGCTACAGGGGGCGTCTGGCTACACCTTC	CATLQGASGYTF
-	-	TRBV5-4	TRBJ1-1	TGTGCCAGCAGCTTGGAGGGCCCAAGGAGGAACACTGAAGCTTTCTTT	CASSLEGPRRNTEAFF
-	many	TRBV18	TRBJ1-3	TGTGCCAGCTCACCAGAGAACTCTGGAAACACCATATATTTT	CASSPENSGNTIYF
-	-	TRBV19	TRBJ2-7	TGTGCCAGTAGTGGGGACGGTTACGAGCAGTACTTC	CASSGDGYEQYF
-	-	TRBV7-8	TRBJ2-6	TGTGCCAGCAGTTGGGGGGGCACTGGGGCCAACGTCCTGACTTTC	CASSWGGTGANVLTF
-	-	TRBV13	TRBJ2-2	TGTGCCAGCAGCTTAGGACCTTCCGGACCACCTACCGGGGAGCTGTTTTTT	CASSLGPSGPPTGELFF
TRBD1	-	TRBV4-3	TRBJ2-3	TGCGCCAGCAGCCAAGATAAAACAGGGGGCACAGATACGCAGTATTTT	CASSQDKTGGTDTQYF
-	once	TRBV27	TRBJ2-5	TGTGCCAGCAGTCCCGGACTGGGGGAGACCCAGTACTTC	CASSPGLGETQYF
-	-	TRBV29-1	TRBJ1-1	TGCAGCGTTGATATCCCGGGCAGCATGAACACTGAAGCTTTCTTT	CSVDIPGSMNTEAFF
-	few	TRBV12-5	TRBJ1-2	TGTGCTAGTGGTTTTGATGGGGTGTCTCACTATGGCTACACCTTC	CASGFDGVSHYGYTF
-	-	TRBV29-1	TRBJ1-1	TGCAGCGTTGACCGGACAGACATGAACACTGAAGCTTTCTTT	CSVDRTDMNTEAFF
-	-	TRBV10-3	TRBJ2-3	TGTGCCATCAGTGATCCAACCACAGATACGCAGTATTTT	CAISDPTTDTQYF
TRBD1	-	TRBV4-3	TRBJ2-3	TGCGCCAGCAGCCCAGGGATGACAGGGGACACAGATACGCAGTATTTT	CASSPGMTGDTDTQYF
-	-	TRBV29-1	TRBJ1-1	TGCAGCGTTTTGAAGAACACTGAAGCTTTCTTT	CSVLKNTEAFF
-	-	TRBV28	TRBJ2-1	TGTGCCAGCAGTCCAAACCTTTCCTCCTACAATGAGCAGTTCTTC	CASSPNLSSYNEQFF
TRBD2	few	TRBV7-2	TRBJ2-1	TGTGCCAGCAGCTTATCAGCGGGGGCAGAGCAGTTCTTC	CASSLSAGAEQFF
TRBD1	-	TRBV29-1	TRBJ1-4	TGCAGCGTTGAAGGGACAGGGGAATCTAATGAAAAACTGTTTTTT	CSVEGTGESNEKLFF
-	-	TRBV7-8	TRBJ2-5	TGTGCCAGCAGCTTAGCGCCGACAGACCAAGAGACCCAGTACTTC	CASSLAPTDQETQYF
TRBD1	few	TRBV29-1	TRBJ2-7	TGCAGCGTTGAAGATCCGGTAACAGGGGTGTGCTTC	CSVEDPVTGVCF
-	-	TRBV7-9	TRBJ1-2	TGTGCCAGCAGTCTCGAGGCGGGCGGCTACACCTTC	CASSLEAGGYTF
-	once	TRBV27	TRBJ2-5	TGTGCCAGCTCTCCTATGGGGGAAGAGACCCAGTACTTC	CASSPMGEETQYF
-	-	TRBV29-1	TRBJ2-1	TGCAGCGTCTCATACAATGAGCAGTTCTTC	CSVSYNEQFF
-	-	TRBV29-1	TRBJ2-3	TGCAGCGCTGAGCCCCAAACAGATACGCAGTATTTT	CSAEPQTDTQYF
TRBD2	medium-sized	TRBV27	TRBJ2-1	TGTGCCAGCAGTTTCGGAGGCACTAGCGGGGGGTACAATGAGCAGTTCTTC	CASSFGGTSGGYNEQFF
-	few	TRBV7-2	TRBJ2-7	TGTGCCAGCAGCCCGGTGGGGAGCTCCTACGAGCAGTACTTC	CASSPVGSSYEQYF
-	-	TRBV7-9	TRBJ2-1	TGTGCCAGCAGCCCAGGGGTTCTTGAGCAGTTCTTC	CASSPGVLEQFF
TRBD1	-	TRBV5-6	TRBJ2-7	TGTGCCAGCAGAGACAGGGGCGAACGCTACGAGCAGTACTTC	CASRDRGERYEQYF
-	-	TRBV4-3	TRBJ2-2	TGCGCCAGCAGCCAAGATCGGGCTAGCTCCGGGGAGCTGTTTTTT	CASSQDRASSGELFF
-	few	TRBV29-1	TRBJ1-2	TGCAGCGTTGAACCCGGGGGCGGGCATGGCTACACCTTC	CSVEPGGGHGYTF
TRBD2	-	TRBV27	TRBJ2-3	TGTGCCAGCAGTCAGGGACTAGCGGGCGCAGATACGCAGTATTTT	CASSQGLAGADTQYF
TRBD2	-	TRBV7-9	TRBJ2-5	TGTGCCAGCAGCTTAGTCGAGACTAGCGGGGGCCAAGAGACCCAGTACTTC	CASSLVETSGGQETQYF
-	-	TRBV7-9	TRBJ2-7	TGTGCCAGCAGCTTTTCGTCCTACGAGCAGTACTTC	CASSFSSYEQYF
-	-	TRBV30	TRBJ1-1	TGTGCCTGGAGTGTCTTTACATACACTGAAGCTTTCTTT	CAWSVFTYTEAFF
-	-	TRBV11-3	TRBJ2-7	TGTGCCAGCAGCTTTGGGAATGACTACGAGCAGTACTTC	CASSFGNDYEQYF
-	-	TRBV7-8	TRBJ2-1	TGTGCCAGCAGCTTAGGGGCCGTTGAGCAGTTCTTC	CASSLGAVEQFF
-	-	TRBV29-1	TRBJ1-2	TGCAGCGTTGTGTTCCGATCGACAGGTTTAAACTATGGCTACACCTTC	CSVVFRSTGLNYGYTF
TRBD1	-	TRBV7-9	TRBJ2-1	TGTGCCAGCAGCCCATGGACAGGGGGCGATGAGCAGTTCTTC	CASSPWTGGDEQFF
-	few	TRBV7-9	TRBJ2-3	TGTGCCAGCGCCAGCAGGGGAAGCACAGATACGCAGTATTTT	CASASRGSTDTQYF
-	-	TRBV29-1	TRBJ1-1	TGCAGCGTTGAGTACACTGAAGCTTTCTTT	CSVEYTEAFF
-	-	TRBV6-5	TRBJ2-6	TGTGCCAGCAGCTCTGGACCTGGGGCCAACGTCCTGACTTTC	CASSSGPGANVLTF
-	-	TRBV9	TRBJ1-1	TGTGCCAGCAGCGTAGACAGGGAGACTGAAGCTTTCTTT	CASSVDRETEAFF